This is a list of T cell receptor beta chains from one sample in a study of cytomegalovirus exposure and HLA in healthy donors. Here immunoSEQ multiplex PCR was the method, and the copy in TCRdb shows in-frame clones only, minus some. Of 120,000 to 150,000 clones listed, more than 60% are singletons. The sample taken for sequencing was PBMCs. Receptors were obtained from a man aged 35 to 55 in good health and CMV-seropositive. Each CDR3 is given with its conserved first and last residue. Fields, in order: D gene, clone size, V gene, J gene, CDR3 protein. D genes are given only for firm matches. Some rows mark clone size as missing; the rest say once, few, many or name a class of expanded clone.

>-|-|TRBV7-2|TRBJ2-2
CASNQVAPGELFF
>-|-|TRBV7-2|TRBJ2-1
CASSFRREEQFF
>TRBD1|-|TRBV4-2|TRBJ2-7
CASSQDPGTGGNEQYF
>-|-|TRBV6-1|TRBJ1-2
CANREGDLGYTF
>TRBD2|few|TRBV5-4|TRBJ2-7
CASSPGGLAVSYEQYF
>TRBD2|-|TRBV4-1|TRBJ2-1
CASSLSGSTKTYNEQFF
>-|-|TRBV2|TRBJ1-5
CASTPEGGGNQPQHF
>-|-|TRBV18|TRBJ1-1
CASATGSNTEAFF
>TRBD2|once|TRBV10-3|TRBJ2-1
CAINPEREGYNEQFF
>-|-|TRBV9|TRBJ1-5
CASSVAGGSNQPQHF
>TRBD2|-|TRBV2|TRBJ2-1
CASSVASGRQGLYNEQFF
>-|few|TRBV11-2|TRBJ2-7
CASSLVRKEQYF
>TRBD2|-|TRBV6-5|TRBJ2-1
CASKSGRAWGEQFF
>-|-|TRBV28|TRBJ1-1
CASSLSQGNTEAFF
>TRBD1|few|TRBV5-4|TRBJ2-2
CASSLDQGRGYTGELFF
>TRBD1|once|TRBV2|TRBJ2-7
CASSGDRGSSYEQYF
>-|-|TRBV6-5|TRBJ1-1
CASKKSRGSTEAFF
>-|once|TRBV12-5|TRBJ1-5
CASGLLGQGYQPQHF
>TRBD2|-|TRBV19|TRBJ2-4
CASSPPGLGKNIQYF
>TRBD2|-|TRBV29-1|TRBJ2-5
CSATTSGGETQYF
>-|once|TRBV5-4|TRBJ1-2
CASSLEPGNYGYTF
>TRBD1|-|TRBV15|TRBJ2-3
CATSSGTGGFGDTQYF
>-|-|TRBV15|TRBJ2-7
CATSRDPSYEQYF
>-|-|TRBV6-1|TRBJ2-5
CASSEIRGETQYF
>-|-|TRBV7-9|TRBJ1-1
CASQFTGRMNTEAFF
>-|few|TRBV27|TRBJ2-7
CATQQGYAYEQYF
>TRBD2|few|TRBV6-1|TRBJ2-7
CASSVGAGSSYEQYF
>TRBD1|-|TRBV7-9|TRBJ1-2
CASSSGTGNYGYTF
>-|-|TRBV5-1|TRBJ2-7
CASSLGTGAYEQYF
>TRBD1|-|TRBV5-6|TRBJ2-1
CASSRDRGSRYNEQFF
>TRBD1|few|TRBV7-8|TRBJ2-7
CASSETGGRSYEQYF
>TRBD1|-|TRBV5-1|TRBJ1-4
CASSLDQGAGEKLFF
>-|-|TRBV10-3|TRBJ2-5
CAISEQGQETQYF